Reported below is one T cell receptor (beta chain). This sample stems from a study of CD8 T cells in Susac syndrome. A quantity of about 0.5 to 1 ug RNA underwent reverse transcription using random hexamers. TCR beta CDR3 was amplified by immunoSEQ multiplex PCR. This amplification extended across 54 Vbeta and 13 Jbeta segments. One entry per CDR3 protein, called by TCRdb with MiXCR from the immunoSEQ multiplex PCR reads. The sample includes around 26,000 distinct CDR3 sequences, 90% to 95% of them seen just once. V was cut by 1 base and J by 3 bases, with 14 bases left in between. Germline values: CDR1 MGHDK, CDR2 SYGVNS. The CDR3 sequence is 16 residues long. Sequencing of TCR beta, carried out with a high-throughput approach, was applied to CD8+ and CD4+ T cells from the blood. The control group consisted of healthy donors matched for age and sex. TEMRA cells were FACS-enriched, unlike CD8+ and CD4+ T cells, which were negatively isolated.

The rearrangement links TRBV25-1 to TRBJ2-3, with D tentatively TRBD1 or TRBD2 (5 bases each). The source is a human donor in good health. The sequencing input was CD8+ T cells from PBMCs. CDR3 sequence reads: CASSEWDPQSTDTQYF. CDR3 DNA sequence: TGTGCCAGCAGTGAATGGGACCCCCAGAGTACAGATACGCAGTATTTT.